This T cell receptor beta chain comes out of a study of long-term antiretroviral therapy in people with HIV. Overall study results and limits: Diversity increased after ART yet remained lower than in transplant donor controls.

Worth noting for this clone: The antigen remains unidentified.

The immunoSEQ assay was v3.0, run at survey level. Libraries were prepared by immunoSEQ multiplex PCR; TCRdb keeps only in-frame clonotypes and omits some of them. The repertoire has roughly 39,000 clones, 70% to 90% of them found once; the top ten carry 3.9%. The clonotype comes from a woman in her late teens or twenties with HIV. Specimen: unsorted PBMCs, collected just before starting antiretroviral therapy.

The CDR3 is CASSQSERSGYYEQYF. CDR3 DNA sequence: TGCGCCAGCAGCCAAAGTGAACGAAGCGGCTACTACGAGCAGTACTTC. The gene calls are TRBV4-3 and TRBJ2-7; tentative D call: TRBD2 (5 bases). In germline, CDR1 is LGHNA, CDR2 YSLEER. Trimming stripped 2 bases from V and 3 bases from J, with 17 bases between. The CDR3 is 16 residues long.